Listed here are 26 T cell receptor beta chains from one sample, sequenced in a study of CD8 T cells in ankylosing spondylitis. Study-wide results and caveats: Ankylosing spondylitis blood seemed to carry a telltale TCR beta motif made of several highly homologous variants.

Via MiXCR, TCRdb re-called the 5' RACE reads, giving one row per CDR3 protein. Here the sample spans under 850,000 distinct CDR3 sequences, roughly 20% being singletons. Which antigens these TCRs recognize remains unknown. Sequencing was performed on blood, either unsorted or a sorted T cell fraction (not recorded which). The receptors come from a male donor with ankylosing spondylitis.

This clonotype was seen repeatedly, ten times or more. The chain uses TRBV29-1 and TRBJ2-1; 7 bases match TRBD2. V dropped 4 bases and J dropped 0; count of bases not matched to a gene: 6. Germline V gives CDR1 SQVTM, CDR2 ANQGSEA. The length of the CDR3 is 15 residues. In nucleotides, the CDR3 is TGCAGCGTTGTAGGCGGGAGAGACTCCTACAATGAGCAGTTCTTC. Protein sequence: CSVVGGRDSYNEQFF.

In its sample, this clonotype was seen a few times. The rearrangement links TRBV9 to TRBJ1-1, with a tentative D call TRBD1 (5 bases). The CDR3 runs to 14 residues. V shed 0 bases and J shed 3 bases, with 9 bases lying between them. Germline-derived CDR1 and CDR2 are SGDLS and YYNGEE. CDR3 nucleotide sequence: TGTGCCAGCAGCGTAGGGGGGGAGTACACTGAAGCTTTCTTT. It specifies CASSVGGEYTEAFF.

This clonotype was counted only a few times. The rearrangement joins TRBV30 to TRBJ2-7; D is possibly TRBD1 or TRBD2 (5 bases each). This CDR3 comprises 15 residues. V was pared by 0 bases and J by 0 bases, with 12 bases between. Germline values: CDR1 GTSNPN, CDR2 SVGIG (reference sequence). The CDR3 here is CAWSVEAGSSYEQYF. The CDR3 bases are TGTGCCTGGAGTGTAGAGGCAGGGAGCTCCTACGAGCAGTACTTC.

The chain recombines TRBV25-1 with TRBJ1-2, with a weak D call TRBD1 (5 bases). Trimming left V 1 base short and J 4 bases short, with 10 bases between. The CDR3 contains 14 residues. Germline V gene sequence: CDR1 MGHDK, CDR2 SYGVNS. CDR3 region: CASSESGGFYGYTF. The CDR3 DNA is TGTGCCAGCAGTGAATCTGGGGGGTTCTATGGCTACACCTTC.

This clonotype has a handful of counts. The chain combines TRBV12-3 or TRBV12-4 with TRBJ1-2; unclear D gene. CDR3 length: 11 amino acids. The V and J ends lost 6 bases and 7 bases respectively, with 9 bases between them. CDR3 sequence (DNA): TGTGCCAGCAGAGGGTTGGCTGGCTACACCTTC. It translates to CASRGLAGYTF.

This clonotype was detected only a few times. V usage is TRBV20-1 and J usage is TRBJ2-2; D is unresolved. V shed 7 bases and J shed 2 bases, with 11 bases lying between them. Germline V lookup: CDR1 DFQATT, CDR2 SNEGSKA (reference sequence). This CDR3 contains 13 residues. The CDR3 nucleotides are TGCAGTGTCTGTGCTTCCAACACCGGGGAGCTGTTTTTT. Protein sequence: CSVCASNTGELFF.

The V gene is TRBV11-2, the J gene TRBJ2-3, with 14 bases matching TRBD2. The CDR3 totals 19 residues. Germline CDR1 SGHAT, CDR2 FQNNGV. The J segment lost 1 base and the V segment lost 5 bases, leaving 11 bases of the junction unmatched. The CDR3 DNA follows: TGTGCCAGCAGCCCTCTCCCGGGACTAGCGGGAGAGGGCACAGATACGCAGTATTTT. Protein sequence: CASSPLPGLAGEGTDTQYF. The variable domain in full, completed from reference TRBV11-2 and TRBJ2-3, reads EAGVAQSPRYKIIEKRQSVAFWCNPISGHATLYWYQQILGQGPKLLIQFQNNGVVDDSQLPKDRFSAERLKGVDSTLKIQPAKLEDSAVYLCASSPLPGLAGEGTDTQYFGPGTRLTVL.

This clonotype was picked up a small number of times. The CDR3 loop is CASRHGTGAYNEQFF. The DNA of the CDR3 is TGTGCCAGCAGACACGGGACAGGGGCGTACAATGAGCAGTTCTTC. The rearrangement links TRBV28 to TRBJ2-1; 10 bases align to TRBD1. Trimming took 6 bases from V and 4 from J; bases not matched to a gene: 6. CDR1 is MDHEN, CDR2 SYDVKM, per germline. This CDR3 region has 15 residues.

This clonotype appeared a few times. The V gene is TRBV12-3 or TRBV12-4, the J gene TRBJ1-2; the D gene is possibly TRBD1 (5 bases). The CDR3 totals 13 residues. Trimming took off 6 bases at V and 5 bases at J, with 13 bases between the two ends. The CDR3 sequence: CASRPPGRYGYTF. The DNA for the CDR3 is TGTGCCAGCAGACCTCCGGGACGGTATGGCTACACCTTC.

The chain employs TRBV12-3 or TRBV12-4 and TRBJ2-7; D is tentatively TRBD1 or TRBD2 (5 bases each). The CDR3 runs to 14 residues. Trimming took 5 bases from V and 2 from J, leaving 13 bases between them. CDR3 loop: CASSIRRGPYEQYF. The DNA for the CDR3 is TGTGCCAGCAGTATCCGACGGGGACCCTACGAGCAGTACTTC.

This rearrangement joins TRBV20-1 to TRBJ2-4, with 8 bases fitting TRBD2. Germline V gene lookup returns CDR1 DFQATT and CDR2 SNEGSKA (reference sequence). The CDR3 covers 13 residues. V shed 7 bases, J shed 12 bases, and the junction held 14 bases outside the gene matches. As DNA, the CDR3 is TGCAGTGTCCGACGGCCAGCGGGAGACGCTCAGTACTTC. Its protein is CSVRRPAGDAQYF.

The chain has TRBV20-1 and TRBJ1-1; possibly TRBD1 for D (5 bases). The length of the CDR3 is 14 residues. Looked up from germline, CDR1 is DFQATT and CDR2 is SNEGSKA (reference sequence). V was clipped by 1 base and J by 4 bases, with 13 bases between them. CDR3 DNA: TGCAGTGCTAGAGTGGGGGGATCAGTCACTGAAGCTTTCTTT. The encoded protein is CSARVGGSVTEAFF.

The V gene is TRBV6-1, the J gene TRBJ2-3; D is unclear. Germline CDR1 and CDR2: MNHNS and SASEGT. V was trimmed by 2 bases and J by 6 bases, leaving 12 bases between them. There are 14 residues in the CDR3. In DNA, the CDR3 is TGTGCCAGCAGTGAATCGAACTGGCGGGATACGCAGTATTTT. Amino acid sequence: CASSESNWRDTQYF.

This chain links TRBV7-8 with TRBJ2-1, with D perhaps TRBD2 (6 bases). The CDR3 has 17 residues. The ends were cut back, 0 bases at V and 0 bases at J, with 12 bases in the middle. Per the germline V gene, CDR1 is SGHVS and CDR2 is FQNEAQ. The CDR3 DNA is TGTGCCAGCAGCTTAGCGCTTGGAGGGAGCTCCTACAATGAGCAGTTCTTC. Its protein product is CASSLALGGSSYNEQFF.

This sequence joins TRBV10-3 and TRBJ2-5, with 7 bases matching TRBD1. CDR3 length: 13 amino acids. Germline V lookup: CDR1 ENHRY, CDR2 SYGVKD. The ends lost 4 bases at V and 5 bases at J; junction bases unmatched: 4. CDR3 in DNA: TGTGCCATCAGTGCCGACAGGGTGGAGACCCAGTACTTC. Translating gives CAISADRVETQYF.

This clonotype was seen just once. The V and J genes are TRBV4-1 and TRBJ2-7; TRBD2 might be the D (6 bases). With 5 bases removed from V and 0 bases from J, the gap between germline ends came to 26 bases. Germline CDR1 is MGHRA and CDR2 is YSYEKL. There are 19 residues in the CDR3. The DNA for the CDR3 is TGCGCCAGCAGCAAAATTGGCCCTAGCGAGAGGGCTATCTCCTACGAGCAGTACTTC. Protein sequence: CASSKIGPSERAISYEQYF.

The rearrangement links TRBV20-1 to TRBJ2-3; possibly TRBD2 for D (5 bases). Germline V gene lookup returns CDR1 DFQATT and CDR2 SNEGSKA (reference sequence). CDR3 length: 15 amino acids. Trimming took off 3 bases at V and 4 bases at J, with 17 bases between the two ends. The CDR3 bases are TGCAGTGCTAGGGGCCCCACGTGGGAGTCAGATACGCAGTATTTT. Protein sequence: CSARGPTWESDTQYF.

This rearrangement joins TRBV12-3 or TRBV12-4 to TRBJ2-2; 7 nucleotides match TRBD1. The length of the CDR3 is 17 residues. The V segment lost 7 bases and the J segment 6 bases; nucleotides outside the gene matches: 17. In nucleotides, the CDR3 is TGTGCCAGCACCTGGAAGTTGACAGGGACGATTTCCGGGGAGCTGTTTTTT. Amino acid sequence: CASTWKLTGTISGELFF.

The CDR3 sequence: CASSLEGQVGSYEQYF. The CDR3 DNA reads TGTGCCAGCAGCTTAGAGGGGCAGGTCGGCTCCTACGAGCAGTACTTC. This chain uses TRBV7-2 with TRBJ2-7, with D perhaps TRBD1 (5 bases). Germline CDR1 reads SGHTA; CDR2 reads FQGNSA. V gave up 1 base and J gave up 0 bases, with 13 bases separating them. The CDR3 sequence is 16 residues long.

This clonotype was picked up a small number of times. The chain links TRBV29-1 to TRBJ2-1; the D gene is possibly TRBD1 (5 bases). Germline assignment: CDR1 SQVTM and CDR2 ANQGSEA. V shed 3 bases and J shed 0 bases, with 9 bases lying between them. The CDR3 runs 14 residues. CDR3 sequence: CSVEGRSSYNEQFF. For the CDR3, the DNA is TGCAGCGTTGAGGGGCGTAGCTCCTACAATGAGCAGTTCTTC.

The sample holds a few counts of this clonotype. Here the CDR3 DNA reads TGTGCCAGCAGCAGGGTGTCCGGGACCACTGAAGCTTTCTTT. This encodes CASSRVSGTTEAFF. The chain employs TRBV5-6 and TRBJ1-1; D possibly corresponds to TRBD1 (5 bases). Looked up from germline, CDR1 is SGHDT and CDR2 is YYEEEE. CDR3 length: 14 residues. V gave up 4 bases and J gave up 4 bases, with 14 bases separating them. Full variable domain (remainder filled in from reference TRBV5-6 and TRBJ1-1): DAGVTQSPTHLIKTRGQQVTLRCSPKSGHDTVSWYQQALGQGPQFIFQYYEEEERQRGNFPDRFSGHQFPNYSSELNVNALLLGDSALYLCASSRVSGTTEAFFGQGTRLTVV.

The chain links TRBV2 to TRBJ1-2; a possible D gene is TRBD1 (6 bases). Germline-derived CDR1 and CDR2 are SNHLY and FYNNEI. V was shortened by 4 bases and J by 8 bases, with 8 bases between the two germline ends. This CDR3 is 11 amino acids long. The CDR3 loop is CASSVRGGYTF. CDR3 DNA sequence: TGTGCCAGCAGTGTCAGGGGAGGCTACACCTTC.

The rearrangement links TRBV9 to TRBJ2-7; 9 bases fit TRBD1. The V gene's germline CDR1 is SGDLS and CDR2 YYNGEE. The CDR3 is 14 residues long. V shed 2 bases and J 4 bases; nucleotides not matched to a gene: 4. The CDR3 bases are TGTGCCAGCAGCGTTGGGGGACAGGGTTACGAGCAGTACTTC. This translates into CASSVGGQGYEQYF.

This clonotype was picked up a small number of times. The chain links TRBV2 to TRBJ2-2, with TRBD1 as a possible D gene (6 bases). The CDR3 runs 14 residues. Trimming removed 5 bases from V and 7 bases from J, with 14 bases in between. The germline V gene has CDR1 SNHLY and CDR2 FYNNEI. CDR3 coding DNA: TGTGCCAGCAGTCGGGACACTGGAGGCGGGGAGCTGTTTTTT. Translated: CASSRDTGGGELFF.

The V gene is TRBV6-2 or TRBV6-3, the J gene TRBJ2-5; 10 nucleotides match TRBD2. Germline trimming cut 6 bases from V and 4 bases from J; bases unmatched to any gene: 5. The CDR3 extends over 14 amino acids. In germline, CDR1 is MNHEY, CDR2 SVGEGT. CDR3 sequence reads: CASRIAGGGETQYF. The CDR3, as DNA: TGTGCCAGCAGAATAGCGGGAGGCGGAGAGACCCAGTACTTC.

This clonotype was counted only a few times. The gene calls are TRBV20-1 and TRBJ2-3, with 8 bases identical to TRBD2. This CDR3 contains 16 residues. Germline V gives CDR1 DFQATT, CDR2 SNEGSKA (reference sequence). With V trimmed by 2 bases and J by 2 bases, 9 bases remained unmatched. CDR3 amino acids: CSARKTSGSFTDTQYF. The CDR3 bases are TGCAGTGCTAGAAAAACTAGCGGATCCTTCACAGATACGCAGTATTTT.